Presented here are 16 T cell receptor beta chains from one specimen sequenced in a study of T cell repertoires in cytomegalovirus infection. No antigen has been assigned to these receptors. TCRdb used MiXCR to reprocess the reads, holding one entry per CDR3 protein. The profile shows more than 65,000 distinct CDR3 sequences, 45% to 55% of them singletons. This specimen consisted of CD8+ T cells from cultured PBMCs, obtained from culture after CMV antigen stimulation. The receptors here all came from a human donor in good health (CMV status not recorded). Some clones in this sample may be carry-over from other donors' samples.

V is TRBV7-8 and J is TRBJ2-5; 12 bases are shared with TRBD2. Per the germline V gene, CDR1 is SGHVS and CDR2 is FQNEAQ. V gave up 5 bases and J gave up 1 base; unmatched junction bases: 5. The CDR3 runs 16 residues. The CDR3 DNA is TGTGCCAGCAGCCCTCGACTAGCGGGGGTCCAAGAGACCCAGTACTTC. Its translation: CASSPRLAGVQETQYF.

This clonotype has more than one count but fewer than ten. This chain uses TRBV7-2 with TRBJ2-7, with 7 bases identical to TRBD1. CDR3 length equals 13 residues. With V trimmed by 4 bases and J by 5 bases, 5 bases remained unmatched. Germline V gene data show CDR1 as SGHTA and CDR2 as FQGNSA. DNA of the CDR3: TGTGCCAGCAGCTCGCCTGGACAGGACGAGCAGTACTTC. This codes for CASSSPGQDEQYF.

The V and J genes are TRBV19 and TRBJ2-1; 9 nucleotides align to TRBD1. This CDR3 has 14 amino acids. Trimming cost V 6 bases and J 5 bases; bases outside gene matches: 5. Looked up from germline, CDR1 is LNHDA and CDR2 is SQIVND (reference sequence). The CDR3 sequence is CASRDRGLNNEQFF. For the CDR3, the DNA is TGTGCCAGTAGGGACAGGGGTCTCAACAATGAGCAGTTCTTC.

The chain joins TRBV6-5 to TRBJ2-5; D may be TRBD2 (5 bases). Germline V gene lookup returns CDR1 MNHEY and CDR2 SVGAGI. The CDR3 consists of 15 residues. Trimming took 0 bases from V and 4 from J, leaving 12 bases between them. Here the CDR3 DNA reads TGTGCCAGCAGTTACTCGAGCCTCGGAGGAGAGACCCAGTACTTC. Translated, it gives CASSYSSLGGETQYF.

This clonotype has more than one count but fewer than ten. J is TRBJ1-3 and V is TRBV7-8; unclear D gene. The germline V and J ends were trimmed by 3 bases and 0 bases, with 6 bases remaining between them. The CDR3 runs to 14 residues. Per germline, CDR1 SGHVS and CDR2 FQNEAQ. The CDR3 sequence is CASSFGYSGNTIYF. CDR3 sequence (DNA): TGTGCCAGCAGCTTCGGATACTCTGGAAACACCATATATTTT.

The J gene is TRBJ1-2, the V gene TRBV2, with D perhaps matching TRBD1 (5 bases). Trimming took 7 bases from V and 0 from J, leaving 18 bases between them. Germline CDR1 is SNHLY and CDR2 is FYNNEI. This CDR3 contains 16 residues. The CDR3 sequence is CASIRGLGESNYGYTF. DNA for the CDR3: TGTGCCAGCATCCGGGGCCTCGGCGAGTCTAACTATGGCTACACCTTC.

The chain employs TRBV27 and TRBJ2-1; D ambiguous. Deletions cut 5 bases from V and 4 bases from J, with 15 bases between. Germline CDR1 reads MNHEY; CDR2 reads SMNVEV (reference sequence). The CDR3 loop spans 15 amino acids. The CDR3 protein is CASSVTARRYNEQFF. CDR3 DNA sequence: TGTGCCAGCAGTGTGACTGCCAGGCGGTACAATGAGCAGTTCTTC.

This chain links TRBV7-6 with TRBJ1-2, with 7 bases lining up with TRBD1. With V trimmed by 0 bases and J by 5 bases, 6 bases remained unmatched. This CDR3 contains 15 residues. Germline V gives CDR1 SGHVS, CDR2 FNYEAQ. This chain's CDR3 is CASSLAGQYSYGYTF. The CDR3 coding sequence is TGTGCCAGCAGCTTAGCGGGACAGTATTCATATGGCTACACCTTC. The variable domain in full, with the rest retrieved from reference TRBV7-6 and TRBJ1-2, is GAGVSQSPRYKVTKRGQDVALRCDPISGHVSLYWYRQALGQGPEFLTYFNYEAQQDKSGLPNDRFSAERPEGSISTLTIQRTEQRDSAMYRCASSLAGQYSYGYTFGSGTRLTVV.

Here the CDR3 DNA reads TGTGCCAGCAGTTACTCGTTAGCGGAGTGGGGGAATGAGCAGTTCTTC. It encodes CASSYSLAEWGNEQFF. The V call is TRBV6-5, the J call TRBJ2-1; D might be TRBD2 (6 bases). The CDR3 consists of 16 residues. Germline V lookup: CDR1 MNHEY, CDR2 SVGAGI. The ends were cut back, 0 bases at V and 7 bases at J, with 16 bases in the middle.

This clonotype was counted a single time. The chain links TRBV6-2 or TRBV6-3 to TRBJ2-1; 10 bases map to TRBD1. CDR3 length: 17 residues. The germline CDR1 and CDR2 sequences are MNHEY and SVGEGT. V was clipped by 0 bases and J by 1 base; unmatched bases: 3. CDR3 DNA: TGTGCCAGCAGTTACTCCCGGGACAGGGGATCCTACAATGAGCAGTTCTTC. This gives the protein CASSYSRDRGSYNEQFF.

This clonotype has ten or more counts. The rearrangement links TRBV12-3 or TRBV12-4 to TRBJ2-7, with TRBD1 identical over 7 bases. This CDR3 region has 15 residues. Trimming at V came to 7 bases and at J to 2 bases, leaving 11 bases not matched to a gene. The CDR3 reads CASTDTRTGPYEQYF. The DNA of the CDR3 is TGTGCCAGCACCGACACTAGGACAGGTCCCTACGAGCAGTACTTC.

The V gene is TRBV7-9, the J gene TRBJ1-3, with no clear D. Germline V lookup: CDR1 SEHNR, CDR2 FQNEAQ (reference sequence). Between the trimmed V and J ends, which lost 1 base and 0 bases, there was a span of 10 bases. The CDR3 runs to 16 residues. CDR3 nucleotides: TGTGCCAGCAGCTTAGGATCAGGATTCTCTGGAAACACCATATATTTT. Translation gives CASSLGSGFSGNTIYF.

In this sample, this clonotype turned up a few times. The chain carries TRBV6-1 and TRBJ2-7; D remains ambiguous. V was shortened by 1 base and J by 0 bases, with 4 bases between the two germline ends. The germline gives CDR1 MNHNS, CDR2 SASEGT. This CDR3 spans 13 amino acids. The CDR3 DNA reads TGTGCCAGCAGTGAAGAAAACTCCTACGAGCAGTACTTC. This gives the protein CASSEENSYEQYF.

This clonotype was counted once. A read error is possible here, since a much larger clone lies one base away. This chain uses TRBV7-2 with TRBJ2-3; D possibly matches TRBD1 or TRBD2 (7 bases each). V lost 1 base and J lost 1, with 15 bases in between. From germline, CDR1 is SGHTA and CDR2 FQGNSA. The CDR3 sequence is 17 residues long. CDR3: CASSLVGGGPGTDTQYF. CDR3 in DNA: TGTGCCAGCAGCTTAGTGGGAGGGGGCCCGGGCACAGATACGCAGTATTTT.

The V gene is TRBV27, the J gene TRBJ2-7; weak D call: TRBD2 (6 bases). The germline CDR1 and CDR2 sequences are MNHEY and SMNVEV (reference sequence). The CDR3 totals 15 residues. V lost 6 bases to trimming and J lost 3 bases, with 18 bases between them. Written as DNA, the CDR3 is TGTGCCAGCAGCTTTGGAGGGCAGGGAATCTACGAGCAGTACTTC. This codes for CASSFGGQGIYEQYF.

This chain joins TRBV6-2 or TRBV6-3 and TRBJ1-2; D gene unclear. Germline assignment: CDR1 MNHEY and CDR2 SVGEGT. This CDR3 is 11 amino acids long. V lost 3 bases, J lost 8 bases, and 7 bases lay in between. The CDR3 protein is CASSYLGGYTF. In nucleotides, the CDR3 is TGTGCCAGCAGTTATTTGGGCGGCTACACCTTC.